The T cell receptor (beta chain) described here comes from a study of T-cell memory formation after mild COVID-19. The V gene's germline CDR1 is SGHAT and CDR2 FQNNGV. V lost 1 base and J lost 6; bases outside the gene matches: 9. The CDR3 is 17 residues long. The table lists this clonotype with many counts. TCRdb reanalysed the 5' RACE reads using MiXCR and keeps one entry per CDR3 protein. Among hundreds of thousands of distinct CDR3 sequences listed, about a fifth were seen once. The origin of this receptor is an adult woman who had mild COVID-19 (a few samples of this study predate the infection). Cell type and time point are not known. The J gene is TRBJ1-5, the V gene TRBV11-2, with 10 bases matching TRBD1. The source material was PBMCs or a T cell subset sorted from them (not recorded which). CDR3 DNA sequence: TGTGCCAGCAGCTTAGGCGAGGCGGGACAGGGGTTTCAGCCCCAGCATTTT. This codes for CASSLGEAGQGFQPQHF.